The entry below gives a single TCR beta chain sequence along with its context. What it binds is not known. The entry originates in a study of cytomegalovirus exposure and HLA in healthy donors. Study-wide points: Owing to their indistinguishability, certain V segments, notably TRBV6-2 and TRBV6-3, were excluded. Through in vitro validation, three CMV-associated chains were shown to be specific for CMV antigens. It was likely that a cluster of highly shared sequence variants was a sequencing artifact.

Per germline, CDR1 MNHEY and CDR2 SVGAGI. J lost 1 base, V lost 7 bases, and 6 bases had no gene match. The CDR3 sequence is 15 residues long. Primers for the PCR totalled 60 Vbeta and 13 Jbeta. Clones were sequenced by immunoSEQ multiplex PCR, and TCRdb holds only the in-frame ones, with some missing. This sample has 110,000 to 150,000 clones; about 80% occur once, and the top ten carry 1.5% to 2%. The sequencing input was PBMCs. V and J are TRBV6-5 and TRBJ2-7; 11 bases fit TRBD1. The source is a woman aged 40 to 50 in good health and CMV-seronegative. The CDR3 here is CASTRTGGGSYEQYF. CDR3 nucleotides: TGTGCCAGCACAAGGACAGGGGGCGGGTCCTACGAGCAGTACTTC.